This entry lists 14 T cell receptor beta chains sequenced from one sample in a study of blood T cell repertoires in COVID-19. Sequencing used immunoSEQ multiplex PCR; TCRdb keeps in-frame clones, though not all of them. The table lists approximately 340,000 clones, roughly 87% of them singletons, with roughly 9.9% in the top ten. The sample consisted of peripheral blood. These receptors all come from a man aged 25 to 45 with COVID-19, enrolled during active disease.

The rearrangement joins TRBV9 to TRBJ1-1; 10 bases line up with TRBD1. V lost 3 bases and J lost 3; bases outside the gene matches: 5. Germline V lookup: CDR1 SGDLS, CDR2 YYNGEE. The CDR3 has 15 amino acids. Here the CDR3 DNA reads TGTGCCAGCAGCGCCCGACAGGGGGCGGACACTGAAGCTTTCTTT. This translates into CASSARQGADTEAFF.

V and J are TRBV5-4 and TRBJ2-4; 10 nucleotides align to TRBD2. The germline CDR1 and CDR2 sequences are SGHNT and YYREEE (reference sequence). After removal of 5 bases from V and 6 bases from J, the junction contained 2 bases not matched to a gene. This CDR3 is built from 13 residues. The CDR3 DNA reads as TGTGCCAGCAGACTAGCGGGGTCAAACATTCAGTACTTC. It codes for CASRLAGSNIQYF.

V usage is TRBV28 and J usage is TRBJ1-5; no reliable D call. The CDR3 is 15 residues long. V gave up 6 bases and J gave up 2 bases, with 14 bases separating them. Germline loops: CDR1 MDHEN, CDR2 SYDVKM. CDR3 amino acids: CASRPEGVGNQPQHF. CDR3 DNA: TGTGCCAGCAGACCTGAGGGAGTTGGCAATCAGCCCCAGCATTTT.

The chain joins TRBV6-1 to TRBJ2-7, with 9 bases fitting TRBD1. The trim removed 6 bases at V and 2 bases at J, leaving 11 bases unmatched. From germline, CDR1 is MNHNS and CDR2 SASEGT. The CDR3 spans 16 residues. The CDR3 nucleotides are TGTGCCAGCAGGGAACAGGGGGCTCTACTCCCCTACGAGCAGTACTTC. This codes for CASREQGALLPYEQYF.

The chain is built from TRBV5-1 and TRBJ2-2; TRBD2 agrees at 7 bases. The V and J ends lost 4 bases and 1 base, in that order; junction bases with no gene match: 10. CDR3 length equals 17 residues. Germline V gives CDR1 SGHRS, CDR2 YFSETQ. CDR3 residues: CASSLLPGGLNTGELFF. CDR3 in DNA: TGCGCCAGCAGCCTATTACCCGGGGGGTTGAACACCGGGGAGCTGTTTTTT. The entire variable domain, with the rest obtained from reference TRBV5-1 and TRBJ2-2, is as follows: KAGVTQTPRYLIKTRGQQVTLSCSPISGHRSVSWYQQTPGQGLQFLFEYFSETQRNKGNFPGRFSGRQFSNSRSEMNVSTLELGDSALYLCASSLLPGGLNTGELFFGEGSRLTVL.

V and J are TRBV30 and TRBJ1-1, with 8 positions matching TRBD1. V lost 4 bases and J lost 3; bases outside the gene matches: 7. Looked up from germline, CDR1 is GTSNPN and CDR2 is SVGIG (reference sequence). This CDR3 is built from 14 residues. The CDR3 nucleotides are TGTGCCTGGACCCGAGGACAGGGCTACACTGAAGCTTTCTTT. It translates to CAWTRGQGYTEAFF.

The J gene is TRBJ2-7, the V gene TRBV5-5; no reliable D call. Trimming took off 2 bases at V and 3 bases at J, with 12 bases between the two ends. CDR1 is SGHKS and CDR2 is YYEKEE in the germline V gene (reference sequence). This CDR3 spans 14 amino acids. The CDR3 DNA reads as TGTGCCAGCAGCTTCGAAGTGTACGGCTACGAGCAGTACTTC. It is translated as CASSFEVYGYEQYF.

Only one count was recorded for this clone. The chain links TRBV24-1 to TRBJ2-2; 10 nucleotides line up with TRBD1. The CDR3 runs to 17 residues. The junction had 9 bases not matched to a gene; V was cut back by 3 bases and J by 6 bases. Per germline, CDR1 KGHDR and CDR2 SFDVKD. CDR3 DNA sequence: TGTGCCACCAGTGATCCTCCCGGGACAGGGGATTCCGGGGAGCTGTTTTTT. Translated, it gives CATSDPPGTGDSGELFF.

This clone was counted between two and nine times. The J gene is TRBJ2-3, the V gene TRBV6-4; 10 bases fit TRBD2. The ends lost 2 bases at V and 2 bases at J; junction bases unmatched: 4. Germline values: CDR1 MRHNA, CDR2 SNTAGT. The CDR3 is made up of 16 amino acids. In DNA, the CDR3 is TGTGCCAGCAGTGACCCAAGCGGGGGGGCCACAGATACGCAGTATTTT. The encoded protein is CASSDPSGGATDTQYF.

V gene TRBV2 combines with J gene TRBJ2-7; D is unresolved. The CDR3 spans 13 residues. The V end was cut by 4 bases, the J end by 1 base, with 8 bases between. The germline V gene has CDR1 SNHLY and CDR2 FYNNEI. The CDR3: CASSAIDSYEQYF. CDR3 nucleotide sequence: TGTGCCAGCAGTGCAATAGATTCCTACGAGCAGTACTTC.

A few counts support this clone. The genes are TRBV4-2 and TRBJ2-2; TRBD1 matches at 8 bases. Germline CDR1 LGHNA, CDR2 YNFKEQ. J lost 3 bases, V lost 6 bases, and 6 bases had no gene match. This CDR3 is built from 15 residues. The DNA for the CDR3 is TGTGCCAGCAGTCAGGACAGGGTCCACACCGGGGAGCTGTTTTTT. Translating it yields CASSQDRVHTGELFF.

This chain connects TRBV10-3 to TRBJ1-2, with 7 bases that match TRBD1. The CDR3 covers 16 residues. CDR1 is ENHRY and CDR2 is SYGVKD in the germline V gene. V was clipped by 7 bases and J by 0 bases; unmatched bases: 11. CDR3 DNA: TGTGCCATCACCCAGGGGAAGACAGGGTCTAACTATGGCTACACCTTC. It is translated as CAITQGKTGSNYGYTF.

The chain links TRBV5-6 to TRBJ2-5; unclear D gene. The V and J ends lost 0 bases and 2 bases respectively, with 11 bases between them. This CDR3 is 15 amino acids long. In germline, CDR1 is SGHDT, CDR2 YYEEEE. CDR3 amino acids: CASSLDPETQETQYF. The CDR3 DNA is TGTGCCAGCAGCTTGGACCCCGAGACTCAAGAGACCCAGTACTTC.

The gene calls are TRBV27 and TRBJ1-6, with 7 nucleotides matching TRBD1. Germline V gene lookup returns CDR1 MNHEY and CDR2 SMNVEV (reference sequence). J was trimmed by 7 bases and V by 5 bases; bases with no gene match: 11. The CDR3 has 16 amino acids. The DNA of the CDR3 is TGTGCCAGCAGTCCGACCGAGACAGGGAGGAATTCACCCCTCCACTTT. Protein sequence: CASSPTETGRNSPLHF.